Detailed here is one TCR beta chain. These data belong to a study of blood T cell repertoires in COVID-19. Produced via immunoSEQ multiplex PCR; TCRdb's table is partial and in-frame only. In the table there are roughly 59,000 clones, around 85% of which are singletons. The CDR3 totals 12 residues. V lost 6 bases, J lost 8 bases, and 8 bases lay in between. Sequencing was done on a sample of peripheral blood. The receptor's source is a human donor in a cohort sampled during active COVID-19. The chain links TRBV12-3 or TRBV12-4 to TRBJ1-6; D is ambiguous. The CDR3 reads CASSGDYSPLHF. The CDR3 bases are TGTGCCAGCAGCGGGGATTATTCACCCCTCCACTTT.